A selection of T cell receptor beta chains follows, all from one sample in a study of CD8+ T cells in alopecia areata. Some clones are missing from TCRdb's copy, which holds only in-frame ones; the method was immunoSEQ multiplex PCR. The sample has 95,000 to 110,000 clones; 84% are singletons. The sample in question was CD8+ T cells sorted from blood, obtained at week 24, from a patient treated with tofacitinib. The receptors were sampled from a human donor with alopecia areata. CDR3s include the opening cysteine and the closing phenylalanine or tryptophan. A D gene is named only where the DNA matches it firmly. Clone size, where shown, is once, few, many, or a class for clones that have expanded.

D,size,V,J,CDR3,DNA
TRBD2,-,TRBV7-9,TRBJ2-2,CASSSSGGANTGELFF,TGTGCCAGCAGCTCAAGCGGGGGTGCGAACACCGGGGAGCTGTTTTTT
TRBD2,-,TRBV10-3,TRBJ2-3,CAVGLAGTSTDTQYF,TGTGCCGTCGGACTAGCGGGGACTAGCACAGATACGCAGTATTTT
-,-,TRBV29-1,TRBJ2-6,CSVASPGPLISGANVLTF,TGCAGCGTTGCCTCCCCCGGTCCCCTGATCTCTGGGGCCAACGTCCTGACTTTC
TRBD1,once,TRBV27,TRBJ2-5,CASSLSNRGRETQYF,TGTGCCAGCAGTTTATCGAACAGGGGGCGGGAGACCCAGTACTTC
TRBD1,-,TRBV2,TRBJ1-1,CASKLPTGPGTEAFF,TGTGCCAGCAAACTCCCGACAGGGCCGGGCACTGAAGCTTTCTTT
-,-,TRBV7-9,TRBJ2-4,CASTSSGGQAKNIQYF,TGTGCCAGCACCTCTTCCGGGGGGCAAGCCAAAAACATTCAGTACTTC
-,-,TRBV7-2,TRBJ1-5,CASSFQASSNQPQHF,TGTGCCAGCAGCTTCCAAGCGTCGAGCAATCAGCCCCAGCATTTT
-,-,TRBV15,TRBJ2-3,CATSRGIEGSTDTQYF,TGTGCCACCAGCAGAGGGATCGAGGGGAGCACAGATACGCAGTATTTT
TRBD1,-,TRBV29-1,TRBJ2-7,CSAMIRDREYEQYF,TGCAGCGCTATGATCCGGGACAGGGAGTACGAGCAGTACTTC
TRBD1,-,TRBV7-9,TRBJ2-7,CASSPAGTDYDEQYF,TGTGCCAGCAGCCCCGCTGGGACAGACTACGATGAGCAGTACTTC
TRBD2,-,TRBV2,TRBJ2-5,CASSDGAGLGETQYF,TGTGCCAGCAGTGACGGAGCGGGGCTGGGAGAGACCCAGTACTTC
-,-,TRBV29-1,TRBJ2-1,CSVGTGLNNEQFF,TGCAGCGTTGGGACGGGACTCAACAATGAGCAGTTCTTC
-,-,TRBV7-9,TRBJ2-7,CASSFQGPWFNEQYF,TGTGCCAGCAGCTTTCAGGGTCCTTGGTTTAACGAGCAGTACTTC
-,-,TRBV5-1,TRBJ1-4,CASSSGQSEKLFF,TGCGCCAGCAGCTCTGGACAGTCTGAAAAACTGTTTTTT
TRBD2,once,TRBV7-9,TRBJ2-2,CASSPRTRATGELFF,TGTGCCAGCAGCCCGAGGACTAGGGCCACCGGGGAGCTGTTTTTT
-,-,TRBV7-9,TRBJ1-1,CASRTDSTPLNTEAFF,TGTGCCAGCCGGACTGACAGCACTCCCCTGAACACTGAAGCTTTCTTT
TRBD2,-,TRBV19,TRBJ2-1,CASSISSGDYNEQFF,TGTGCCAGTAGTATATCGAGCGGGGACTACAATGAGCAGTTCTTC
-,few,TRBV2,TRBJ2-7,CASSDGIYEQYF,TGTGCCAGCAGTGATGGCATCTACGAGCAGTACTTC
TRBD1,-,TRBV6-5,TRBJ1-5,CASGTGASNQPQHF,TGTGCCAGCGGGACAGGGGCTAGCAATCAGCCCCAGCATTTT
TRBD2,-,TRBV10-2,TRBJ2-5,CASSEKTSGGTQYF,TGCGCCAGCAGTGAGAAGACTAGCGGGGGGACCCAGTACTTC
TRBD1,-,TRBV5-1,TRBJ2-1,CASSAGTGQADEQFF,TGCGCCAGCAGCGCCGGGACAGGGCAGGCGGATGAGCAGTTCTTC
-,-,TRBV19,TRBJ2-1,CASSTRAKGGNEQFF,TGTGCCAGTAGTACCCGGGCAAAAGGGGGCAATGAGCAGTTCTTC
-,-,TRBV11-2,TRBJ2-5,CASSLWGWAFQETQYF,TGTGCCAGCAGCTTATGGGGCTGGGCTTTCCAAGAGACCCAGTACTTC
TRBD1,-,TRBV7-9,TRBJ2-7,CASSLGQGRSYEQYF,TGTGCCAGCAGCTTGGGACAGGGGAGGTCCTACGAGCAGTACTTC
TRBD1,-,TRBV18,TRBJ2-1,CASSQDRYGYNEQFF,TGTGCCAGCTCACAGGACAGGTACGGCTACAATGAGCAGTTCTTC
-,-,TRBV5-1,TRBJ2-5,CASSLLGSQETQYF,TGCGCCAGCAGCTTGTTGGGCAGTCAAGAGACCCAGTACTTC
-,few,TRBV29-1,TRBJ2-5,CSVDSPSSQETQYF,TGCAGCGTTGATAGCCCAAGTTCCCAAGAGACCCAGTACTTC
-,-,TRBV27,TRBJ2-5,CASGAGRETQYF,TGTGCCAGCGGGGCGGGGCGAGAGACCCAGTACTTC
-,-,TRBV28,TRBJ2-7,CASSFPRDWTDEQYF,TGTGCCAGCAGTTTTCCCCGGGATTGGACAGACGAGCAGTACTTC
-,-,TRBV19,TRBJ2-7,CASSIGGSYEQYF,TGTGCCAGTAGTATTGGGGGCTCCTACGAGCAGTACTTC
TRBD1,-,TRBV29-1,TRBJ2-6,CSVLGQDGLHSGANVLTF,TGCAGCGTACTGGGACAGGACGGGCTGCACTCTGGGGCCAACGTCCTGACTTTC
-,-,TRBV7-2,TRBJ2-7,CASSLSGAAYEQYF,TGTGCCAGCAGCCTCAGTGGGGCGGCCTACGAGCAGTACTTC
-,-,TRBV27,TRBJ1-5,CASSLSGLGNNQPQHF,TGTGCCAGCAGTTTATCAGGCCTAGGGAACAATCAGCCCCAGCATTTT
TRBD2,few,TRBV7-2,TRBJ2-3,CASSSGTSTDTQYF,TGTGCCAGCAGCAGCGGGACCAGCACAGATACGCAGTATTTT
-,-,TRBV7-7,TRBJ2-7,CASSAGTGTYEQYF,TGTGCTAGCAGCGCCGGGACGGGAACCTACGAGCAGTACTTC
TRBD2,-,TRBV29-1,TRBJ2-7,CSVEGRGGYEQYF,TGCAGCGTTGAAGGGCGGGGGGGCTACGAGCAGTACTTC
TRBD1,-,TRBV11-2,TRBJ2-5,CASSTRQGRWTQYF,TGTGCCAGCAGCACAAGACAGGGCCGTTGGACCCAGTACTTC
-,-,TRBV29-1,TRBJ2-5,CSVESGRDETQYF,TGCAGCGTTGAATCGGGCAGGGACGAGACCCAGTACTTC
-,once,TRBV27,TRBJ2-1,CASSLGPKGGNEQFF,TGTGCCAGCAGTTTAGGCCCTAAGGGGGGCAATGAGCAGTTCTTC
-,-,TRBV19,TRBJ1-1,CATRGWTEAFF,TGTGCCACCCGAGGGTGGACTGAAGCTTTCTTT
TRBD2,-,TRBV19,TRBJ2-5,CATSGEETQYF,TGTGCTACTAGCGGGGAGGAGACCCAGTACTTC
-,-,TRBV5-5,TRBJ2-7,CASSLALNSYEQYF,TGTGCCAGCAGCTTGGCCCTGAACTCCTACGAGCAGTACTTC
TRBD2,-,TRBV14,TRBJ2-1,CASSQVGRWLAGSEQFF,TGTGCCAGCAGCCAAGTAGGCCGATGGCTAGCGGGGAGTGAGCAGTTCTTC
-,-,TRBV2,TRBJ1-1,CASSEVVRPEAFF,TGTGCCAGCAGTGAGGTCGTCCGTCCTGAAGCTTTCTTT
-,-,TRBV4-1,TRBJ2-5,CASSQWTEAQETQYF,TGCGCCAGCAGCCAATGGACAGAAGCCCAAGAGACCCAGTACTTC
-,-,TRBV4-2,TRBJ2-1,CASSQGFMSGDSYNEQFF,TGTGCCAGCAGCCAAGGATTTATGTCAGGGGACTCCTACAATGAGCAGTTCTTC
-,-,TRBV5-1,TRBJ2-5,CASSLGTGTQETQYF,TGCGCCAGCAGCTTGGGGACCGGGACCCAAGAGACCCAGTACTTC
-,-,TRBV11-2,TRBJ1-5,CASSREGYYQPQHF,TGTGCCAGCAGCAGAGAGGGTTACTATCAGCCCCAGCATTTT
TRBD1,-,TRBV7-9,TRBJ2-5,CASSLDRVWETQYF,TGTGCCAGCAGCCTTGACAGGGTATGGGAGACCCAGTACTTC
-,-,TRBV4-3,TRBJ2-7,CASSQDFNRRYEQYF,TGCGCCAGCAGCCAAGATTTTAACAGACGATACGAGCAGTACTTC
TRBD1,-,TRBV6-5,TRBJ2-7,CASSSGQGSYEQYF,TGTGCCAGCAGTAGCGGACAGGGCTCCTACGAGCAGTACTTC
TRBD1,-,TRBV9,TRBJ2-6,CASSLRDRIFSGANVLTF,TGTGCCAGCAGCCTCCGGGACAGGATCTTTTCTGGGGCCAACGTCCTGACTTTC
-,-,TRBV7-2,TRBJ2-7,CASSLDRPGTPFSYEQYF,TGTGCCAGCAGCTTAGATCGCCCAGGCACCCCATTTTCCTACGAGCAGTACTTC